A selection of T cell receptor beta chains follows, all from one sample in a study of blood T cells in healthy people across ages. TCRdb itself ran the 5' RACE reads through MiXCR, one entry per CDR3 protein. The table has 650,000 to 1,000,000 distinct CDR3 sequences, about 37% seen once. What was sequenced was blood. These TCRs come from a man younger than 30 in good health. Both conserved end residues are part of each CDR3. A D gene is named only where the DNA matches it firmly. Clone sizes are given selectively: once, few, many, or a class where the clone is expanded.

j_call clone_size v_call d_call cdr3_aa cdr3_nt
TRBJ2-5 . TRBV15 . CATSHWAYNEQYF TGTGCCACCAGCCACTGGGCCTACAATGAGCAGTACTTC
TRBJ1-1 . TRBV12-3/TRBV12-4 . CANSLPGTEAFF TGTGCCAACAGTTTACCGGGCACTGAAGCTTTCTTT
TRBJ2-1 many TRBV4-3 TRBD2 CASSQSRDYPGNEQFF TGCGCCAGCAGCCAAAGTAGGGACTACCCCGGAAATGAGCAGTTCTTC
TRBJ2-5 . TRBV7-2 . CASSLVRGPHVQYF TGTGCCAGCAGCTTAGTGAGGGGTCCCCACGTGCAGTACTTC
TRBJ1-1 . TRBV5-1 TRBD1 CASSLRGRGQHPENTEAFF TGCGCCAGCAGCCTGAGAGGCAGGGGGCAACATCCAGAGAACACTGAAGCTTTCTTT
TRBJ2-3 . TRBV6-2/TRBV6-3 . CASSYGGRSHTDTQYF TGTGCCAGCAGTTACGGAGGACGGTCTCATACGGATACGCAGTATTTT
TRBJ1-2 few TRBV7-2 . CASSPRGVRRPNYGYTF TGTGCCAGCAGCCCTCGTGGTGTCCGACGACCAAACTATGGCTACACCTTC
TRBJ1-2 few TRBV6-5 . CASSSTVHYGYTF TGTGCCAGCAGTTCTACCGTCCACTATGGCTACACCTTC
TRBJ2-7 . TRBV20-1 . CSASRGGASSYNEQYF TGCAGTGCCTCCAGGGGGGGGGCGAGCTCCTACAATGAGCAGTACTTC
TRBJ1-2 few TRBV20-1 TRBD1 CSAAGDREDGYTF TGCAGTGCCGCCGGGGACAGGGAGGATGGCTACACCTTC
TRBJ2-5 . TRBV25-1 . CASSELAASIQYF TGTGCCAGCAGTGAATTAGCAGCCTCAATTCAGTACTTC
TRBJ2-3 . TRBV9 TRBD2 CASSVPLAGRADTQYF TGTGCCAGCAGCGTTCCTCTAGCGGGTAGGGCAGATACGCAGTATTTT
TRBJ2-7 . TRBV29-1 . CSARDNPAYEQYF TGCAGCGCACGGGACAATCCAGCCTACGAGCAGTACTTC
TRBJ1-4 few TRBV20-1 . CSASETGSLNEKLFF TGCAGTGCTAGTGAAACAGGGTCCCTTAATGAAAAACTGTTTTTT
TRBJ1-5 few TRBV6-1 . CASSAEGFEPNQPQHF TGTGCCAGCAGTGCGGAGGGATTTGAACCTAATCAGCCCCAGCATTTT
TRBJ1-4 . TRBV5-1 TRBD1 CASSGGDRGPEKLFF TGCGCCAGCAGCGGGGGGGACAGGGGCCCTGAAAAACTGTTTTTT
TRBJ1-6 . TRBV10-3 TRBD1 CAIRTAGGDSPPHF TGTGCCATCCGGACAGCAGGGGGGGATTCACCCCCCCACTTT
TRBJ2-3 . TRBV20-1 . CGARRPPGEDTQYF TGCGGTGCTAGAAGGCCCCCTGGGGAAGATACGCAGTATTTT
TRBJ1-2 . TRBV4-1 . CASSQDRQGLGYTF TGCGCCAGCAGCCAAGATAGGCAGGGGCTTGGCTACACCTTC
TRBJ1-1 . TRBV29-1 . CSVKGPGEAFF TGCAGCGTTAAGGGACCTGGGGAAGCTTTCTTT
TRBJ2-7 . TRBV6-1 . CASSETRTYNEQYF TGTGCCAGCAGCGAGACTAGAACCTACAATGAGCAGTACTTC
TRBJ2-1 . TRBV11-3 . CASSFSGDYNEQFF TGTGCCAGCAGCTTTAGCGGCGACTACAATGAGCAGTTCTTC
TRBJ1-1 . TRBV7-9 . CASSTTTGGTEAFF TGTGCCAGCAGCACGACAACGGGGGGCACTGAAGCTTTCTTT
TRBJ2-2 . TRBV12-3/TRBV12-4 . CASSLRLLNTGELFF TGTGCCAGCAGTTTGCGTCTGCTGAACACCGGGGAGCTGTTTTTT
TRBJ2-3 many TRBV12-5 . CASGPGGNTQYF TGTGCTAGTGGCCCGGGTGGGAATACGCAGTATTTT
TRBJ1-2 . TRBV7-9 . CASSLEQATFGYTF TGTGCCAGCAGCTTGGAACAGGCCACTTTCGGCTACACCTTC
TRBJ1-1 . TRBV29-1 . CSVKPGPQNTEAFF TGCAGCGTCAAACCGGGACCGCAGAACACTGAAGCTTTCTTT
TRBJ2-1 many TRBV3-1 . CASSPMAGYNEQFF TGTGCCAGCAGTCCTATGGCGGGGTACAATGAGCAGTTCTTC
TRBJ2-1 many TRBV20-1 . CSGIGDFGDEQFF TGCAGTGGGATCGGCGATTTCGGCGATGAGCAGTTCTTC
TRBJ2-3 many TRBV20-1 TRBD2 CSARGRTSGGGTDTQYF TGCAGTGCTAGAGGGAGAACTAGCGGGGGGGGAACAGATACGCAGTATTTT
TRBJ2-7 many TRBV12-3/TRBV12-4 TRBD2 CASSGRGALYEQYF TGTGCCAGCAGTGGGCGGGGGGCATTATACGAGCAGTACTTC
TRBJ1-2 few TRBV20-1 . CSARKGNYGYTF TGCAGTGCTAGAAAGGGGAACTATGGCTACACCTTC
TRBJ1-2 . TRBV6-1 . CATLTLPRFRQGFHGYTF TGTGCCACCCTCACTCTCCCTCGTTTCCGGCAGGGCTTTCATGGCTACACCTTC
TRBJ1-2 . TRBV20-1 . CSVSVNYGYTF TGCAGTGTCAGTGTTAACTATGGCTACACCTTC